This T cell receptor beta chain was obtained from a study of T cell repertoires in cytomegalovirus infection (dated by TCRdb to 2018 to 2020). Regarding the study in general: Alongside well-studied HLA-B-restricted epitopes, the peptide stimulations were aimed at recently identified HLA-C-restricted CMV epitopes, whose presentation resists viral immunomodulation. Because public TCR beta signatures pointed to carriage of CMV infection together with the matching HLA type, the HLA type of each donor mattered for the analysis.

The treatment or condition label here, explained by the study, means: in vitro stimulation with specific CMV peptide epitopes to enrich CMV-specific T cells. General findings and caveats noted by the study authors: Cumulative frequency of public TCR beta family members discriminated carriers of CMV infection plus the relevant HLA type in this cohort and an independent 352-donor cohort. The ex vivo response was dominated by HLA-C-restricted CMV-specific TCR beta clonotypes, which also provided the single most frequent clonotype in two of eight donors.

This clonotype was seen a few times. Its target antigen remains unknown. Per-base quality was not reported, and no clone a single base away is much larger than it. Sequencing instrument: Illumina HiSeq 1500. The raw public data were reprocessed by TCRdb itself: fastp quality trimming at Q25, MiXCR clonotype calling, in-frame beta chains only. CDR3 protein duplicates are merged, each entry listing the most common genes and DNA. Recorded for this sample are 900,000 to 950,000 distinct CDR3 sequences; about 33% of them occurred a single time. The top ten hold roughly 13% of the sample. This TCR derives from a human donor in good health (CMV status not recorded). Some clones in this sample may be carry-over from other donors' samples. Sequencing was performed on cultured CD8+ T cells from PBMCs, taken from culture after CMV antigen stimulation.

The bases read TGTGCCAGCAGCTTAGCGGGCAGCGGAGGGGGTAACACTGAAGCTTTCTTT. It specifies CASSLAGSGGGNTEAFF. The rearrangement joined TRBV7-9 to TRBJ1-1, and the D gene may be TRBD1, 6 bases matching. The CDR3, cysteine through phenylalanine, is 17 amino acids long. Only the CDR3 DNA stays, 51 bases, in frame from base 1. As encoded in the germline V gene (reference sequence), CDR1 is SEHNR while CDR2 is FQNEAQ. V is shortened by 0 bases, J by 2 bases, and the region joining them spans 16 bases. Joined to the reference TRBV7-9 and TRBJ1-1 proteins, this CDR3 gives the full variable domain: DTGVSQNPRHKITKRGQNVTFRCDPISEHNRLYWYRQTLGQGPEFLTYFQNEAQLEKSRLLSDRFSAERPKGSFSTLEIQRTEQGDSAMYLCASSLAGSGGGNTEAFFGQGTRLTVV.